Listed below are T cell receptor beta chains from one sample, sequenced in a study of naive CD8 T cells in extremely preterm neonates. Sequenced by immunoSEQ multiplex PCR; TCRdb stores in-frame clones only, minus some. Of over 5,000 clones listed, about 97% are singletons. Sequencing was done on a sample of naive CD8+ T cells from blood. These receptors came from a human donor in good health. Both conserved end residues are part of each CDR3. The D gene is left open where the match is weak. Part of the rows lack a size; the others show once, few, many or a class for expanded clones.

TGTGCCAGCAGCCTAACTAGTGCGGGAATACACGAGCAGTACTTC	CASSLTSAGIHEQYF	.	15	TRBJ2-7	.	TRBV27
TGTGCCAGCAGCTTCAGGACTCCATCCTACAATGAGCAGTTCTTC	CASSFRTPSYNEQFF	.	15	TRBJ2-1	.	TRBV7-2
TGTGCCACCAGCAGAACAGGGAGTGAGAGCACTGAAGCTTTCTTT	CATSRTGSESTEAFF	.	15	TRBJ1-1	.	TRBV15
TGTGCCAGCAGCCCTAGTCGCGCAGATACGCAGTATTTT	CASSPSRADTQYF	.	13	TRBJ2-3	.	TRBV4-2
TGTGCCAGCAGAAGGACAGGGGGAAATTCACCCCTCCACTTT	CASRRTGGNSPLHF	TRBD1	14	TRBJ1-6	.	TRBV6-6
TGTGCCAGCAGGCTGACTAGCGGGAACTACGAGCAGTACTTC	CASRLTSGNYEQYF	TRBD2	14	TRBJ2-7	.	TRBV27
TGTGCCAGCAGCTTACGCCGGGAGCGGGGGGCCTACGAGCAGTACTTC	CASSLRRERGAYEQYF	TRBD2	16	TRBJ2-7	.	TRBV11-2
TGTGCCAGCAGCGAAGAGACTAGCGCGCCCTACGAGCAGTACTTC	CASSEETSAPYEQYF	TRBD2	15	TRBJ2-7	.	TRBV5-4
TGTGCCAGCAGTTTGGGGACATTTGGCTACGAGCAGTACTTC	CASSLGTFGYEQYF	.	14	TRBJ2-7	.	TRBV27
TGTGCCAGCAGTCATGGGACTAGCGGGAGGTACTCCTACGAGCAGTACTTC	CASSHGTSGRYSYEQYF	TRBD2	17	TRBJ2-7	once	TRBV28
TGTGCCATCAGTGAAACTCCGGGACAGGGGGTCTCCGAGCAGTACTTC	CAISETPGQGVSEQYF	TRBD1	16	TRBJ2-7	.	TRBV10-3
TGTGCCAGCAGCTATCAGGGGACCTCCTACGAGCAGTACTTC	CASSYQGTSYEQYF	.	14	TRBJ2-7	few	TRBV5-8
TGTGCCAGCAGTTTAGAGGCAGGGGGGAACACTGAAGCTTTCTTT	CASSLEAGGNTEAFF	TRBD1	15	TRBJ1-1	.	TRBV28
TGTGCTAGTGGTACGGGGCGGGACGGCACAGATACGCAGTATTTT	CASGTGRDGTDTQYF	.	15	TRBJ2-3	.	TRBV12-5
TGTGCCAGCAGCACCGGGGCTAGCGGGGGGTCCCCCTCGCGGCAGTATTTT	CASSTGASGGSPSRQYF	TRBD2	17	TRBJ2-3	.	TRBV27
TGTGCCAGCAGCCCCGGACTCAACACTGAAGCTTTCTTT	CASSPGLNTEAFF	.	13	TRBJ1-1	.	TRBV7-6
TGTGCCAGCAGCTTACCAGGGCTCGGTGGCTACACCTTC	CASSLPGLGGYTF	.	13	TRBJ1-2	.	TRBV13
TGTGCCAGCAGGGATCGGACAGGGTTGAGGACCGGGGAGCTGTTTTTT	CASRDRTGLRTGELFF	TRBD1	16	TRBJ2-2	.	TRBV7-9
TGTGCCAGCAGTTTGAGCTGGGGAGGGCAGCCCCAGCATTTT	CASSLSWGGQPQHF	.	14	TRBJ1-5	.	TRBV27
TGTGCCTCGGGGTACAATGAGCAGTTCTTC	CASGYNEQFF	.	10	TRBJ2-1	.	TRBV27
TGTGCCAGCAGCCCCGGGACAGGACGCTCTGGGGCCAACGTCCTGACTTTC	CASSPGTGRSGANVLTF	TRBD1	17	TRBJ2-6	.	TRBV28
TGTGCCAGCAGCCAGACATATGTGGGACATCGCGACATTCAGTACTTC	CASSQTYVGHRDIQYF	.	16	TRBJ2-4	.	TRBV5-6
TGTGCCAGCAGTCTCCTCAGCGGGGGTGAAAAACTGTTTTTT	CASSLLSGGEKLFF	.	14	TRBJ1-4	.	TRBV28
TGTGCCAGCAGTTTGTCTAGCGGCCATGAGCAGTTCTTC	CASSLSSGHEQFF	TRBD2	13	TRBJ2-1	once	TRBV27
TGTGCCAGCAGCGCGGACAGGGGCAGTCAGCCCCAGCATTTT	CASSADRGSQPQHF	TRBD1	14	TRBJ1-5	.	TRBV7-9
TGTGCCAGCAGTAACCCTAGCGGTCCTTCTGGAGATACGCAGTATTTT	CASSNPSGPSGDTQYF	TRBD2	16	TRBJ2-3	.	TRBV2
TGTGCCAGCAGTACCATCGTGACAGGGGTAGGTTCCTCTGGGGCCAACGTCCTGACTTTC	CASSTIVTGVGSSGANVLTF	TRBD1	20	TRBJ2-6	.	TRBV28
TGTGCCAGCAGGGCGGGGGACAGGGGAGTACACGAGCAGTACTTC	CASRAGDRGVHEQYF	TRBD1	15	TRBJ2-7	once	TRBV27
TGTGCCAGCAGTGCATTCAGGGGAGGGAATCAGCCCCAGCATTTT	CASSAFRGGNQPQHF	.	15	TRBJ1-5	.	TRBV28
TGTGCCACCAGCAGAGATATCGGACTAGATAACAATGAGCAGTTCTTC	CATSRDIGLDNNEQFF	TRBD2	16	TRBJ2-1	.	TRBV15
TGTGCCAGCAGCCCCCGACAGGCACCTTCCACCGGGGAGCTGTTTTTT	CASSPRQAPSTGELFF	.	16	TRBJ2-2	.	TRBV9
TGTGCCAGCAGCGTAGGGGCGGGAAATTCCTACGAGCAGTACTTC	CASSVGAGNSYEQYF	.	15	TRBJ2-7	.	TRBV9
TGTGCCAGCTCACCAAGTGACAGCAGCACAGATACGCAGTATTTT	CASSPSDSSTDTQYF	.	15	TRBJ2-3	.	TRBV18
TGTGCCAGCAGTGGTAACACCGCTGAAGCTTTCTTT	CASSGNTAEAFF	.	12	TRBJ1-1	.	TRBV6-1
TGTGCCAGCCGGACAGGGTTGTCTGGGAACACTGAAGCTTTCTTT	CASRTGLSGNTEAFF	TRBD1	15	TRBJ1-1	once	TRBV7-9